These 28 T cell receptor beta chains were all obtained from the same sample, sequenced in a study of blood T cell repertoires in COVID-19. Produced via immunoSEQ multiplex PCR; TCRdb's table is partial and in-frame only. The sample includes around 250,000 clones, 88% of them seen just once. Specimen: PBMCs or T cells enriched from blood (not recorded which). These receptors were taken from a woman aged 40 to 50 who had been exposed to COVID-19.

V usage is TRBV4-3 and J usage is TRBJ1-2; D is perhaps TRBD1 (6 bases). The CDR3 length is 13 residues. Germline assignment: CDR1 LGHNA and CDR2 YSLEER. Deletions cut 0 bases from V and 5 bases from J, with 7 bases between. Here the CDR3 reads CASSQEDSYGYTF. The CDR3 bases are TGCGCCAGCAGCCAAGAGGACAGTTATGGCTACACCTTC.

This chain links TRBV19 with TRBJ2-5; tentative D call: TRBD2 (5 bases). Germline V gene sequence: CDR1 LNHDA, CDR2 SQIVND (reference sequence). V was pared by 6 bases and J by 12 bases, with 14 bases between. The CDR3 totals 11 residues. The CDR3 nucleotides are TGTGCCAGTAGGGGCCTCGGACTCAAGTACTTC. Amino acids: CASRGLGLKYF.

On this clone itself: An end of the junction does not agree with germline; a read error may underlie this. This sequence joins TRBV6-6 and TRBJ2-2; 7 bases map to TRBD1. The CDR3 runs to 12 residues. Germline-derived CDR1 and CDR2 are MNHNY and SVGAGI (reference sequence). The CDR3 DNA reads TGTGCCAGCAGTGATGGACAGGCCGTAATGCTTTTT. The encoded protein is CASSDGQAVMLF.

The V gene is TRBV5-1, the J gene TRBJ2-5, with 10 nucleotides matching TRBD1. Germline lookup yields CDR1 SGHRS and CDR2 YFSETQ. The CDR3 totals 18 residues. V dropped 2 bases and J dropped 1; count of bases not matched to a gene: 11. The CDR3 region has the DNA TGCGCCAGCAGCTTCGGACAGGGGGAACCTGGGGTCCAAGAGACCCAGTACTTC. It yields the protein CASSFGQGEPGVQETQYF.

The CDR3 is CASSGQQGDYGYTF. The CDR3 DNA is TGTGCCAGCAGCGGGCAACAGGGTGATTATGGCTACACCTTC. The V call is TRBV11-1, the J call TRBJ1-2, with D maybe TRBD1 (6 bases). Germline V gene lookup returns CDR1 SGHAT and CDR2 FQDESV (reference sequence). Trimming shortened V by 5 bases and J by 5 bases, and 15 bases separated the two germline ends. This CDR3 has 14 residues.

The chain is built from TRBV6-5 and TRBJ1-1; D might be TRBD1 (5 bases). The V gene's germline CDR1 is MNHEY and CDR2 SVGAGI. With 6 bases removed from V and 0 bases from J, the gap between germline ends came to 14 bases. The CDR3 is 15 amino acids. Here the CDR3 reads CASRNAGSMNTEAFF. For the CDR3, the DNA is TGTGCCAGCAGGAACGCAGGGTCCATGAACACTGAAGCTTTCTTT.

V and J are TRBV7-2 and TRBJ2-7, with a possible D match to TRBD1 (6 bases). Between the trimmed V and J ends, which lost 8 bases and 1 base, there was a span of 12 bases. This CDR3 has 13 residues. Germline V CDR1 and CDR2: SGHTA, FQGNSA. The CDR3 spells CASGRTGSYEQYF. The CDR3 DNA reads TGTGCCAGCGGGAGAACAGGGTCCTACGAGCAGTACTTC.

V is TRBV19 and J is TRBJ1-2; a possible D gene is TRBD1 (5 bases). V lost 5 bases to trimming and J lost 6 bases, with 13 bases between them. The germline gives CDR1 LNHDA, CDR2 SQIVND (reference sequence). The CDR3 spans 13 residues. The CDR3 coding sequence is TGTGCCAGTAGTCCAGGGAAATATAATGGCTACACCTTC. Its translation is CASSPGKYNGYTF. Based on the CDR3 plus reference TRBV19 and TRBJ1-2, the full variable domain is DGGITQSPKYLFRKEGQNVTLSCEQNLNHDAMYWYRQDPGQGLRLIYYSQIVNDFQKGDIAEGYSVSREKKESFPLTVTSAQKNPTAFYLCASSPGKYNGYTFGSGTRLTVV.

Turning to this clone: In the same sample, other DNA sequences code for this CDR3. The chain uses TRBV2 and TRBJ1-2, with TRBD1 matching over 8 bases. Germline V gives CDR1 SNHLY, CDR2 FYNNEI. Trimming at V came to 5 bases and at J to 0 bases, leaving 2 bases not matched to a gene. The CDR3 has 14 residues. CDR3 loop: CASSTQGANYGYTF. CDR3 nucleotide sequence: TGTGCCAGCAGTACACAGGGGGCTAACTATGGCTACACCTTC.

Comment on this clone: In the same sample, other DNA sequences code for this CDR3. J is TRBJ1-4 and V is TRBV19, with 9 bases that match TRBD1. The germline V gene encodes CDR1 LNHDA and CDR2 SQIVND (reference sequence). The CDR3 runs to 15 residues. With 3 bases clipped from V and 8 bases from J, the junction kept 7 bases outside the gene matches. The CDR3 spells CASSISGTGNEKLFF. CDR3 in DNA: TGTGCCAGTAGTATTTCCGGGACAGGGAACGAAAAACTGTTTTTT. Looking up the rest from reference TRBV19 and TRBJ1-4 gives the full variable domain: DGGITQSPKYLFRKEGQNVTLSCEQNLNHDAMYWYRQDPGQGLRLIYYSQIVNDFQKGDIAEGYSVSREKKESFPLTVTSAQKNPTAFYLCASSISGTGNEKLFFGSGTQLSVL.

The chain employs TRBV7-3 and TRBJ2-5; the match to TRBD1 covers 10 bases. Trimming cost V 5 bases and J 4 bases; bases outside gene matches: 10. This CDR3 is built from 16 residues. Germline CDR1 reads SGHTA; CDR2 reads FQGTGA. CDR3 loop: CASSPRTGGPRETQYF. The DNA for the CDR3 is TGTGCCAGCAGCCCCAGGACAGGGGGACCGAGAGAGACCCAGTACTTC.

The chain carries TRBV6-1 and TRBJ1-2; the match to TRBD1 covers 7 bases. This CDR3 spans 14 amino acids. Germline V gene lookup returns CDR1 MNHNS and CDR2 SASEGT. With 1 base clipped from V and 5 bases from J, the junction kept 4 bases outside the gene matches. The CDR3 spells CASSEGGTVYGYTF. DNA for the CDR3: TGTGCCAGCAGTGAAGGCGGGACAGTGTATGGCTACACCTTC.

The V call is TRBV10-3, the J call TRBJ1-4; 7 bases are a match to TRBD1. Trimming took 8 bases from V and 7 from J; bases not matched to a gene: 7. This CDR3 comprises 13 residues. Per germline, CDR1 ENHRY and CDR2 SYGVKD. The CDR3 sequence: CAIGTGEAEKLFF. The CDR3 DNA reads as TGTGCCATCGGTACAGGGGAGGCTGAAAAACTGTTTTTT.

V and J are TRBV3-1 (or the pseudogene TRBV3-2) and TRBJ1-1; D unresolved. Germline V gives CDR1 LGHDT, CDR2 YNNKEL (reference sequence). The CDR3 spans 14 residues. Between the trimmed V and J ends, which lost 1 base and 10 bases, there was a span of 16 bases. CDR3: CASSQGFGGRGAFF. The CDR3 DNA sequence: TGTGCCAGCAGCCAAGGCTTTGGAGGGCGCGGAGCTTTCTTT.

The V gene is TRBV6-4, the J gene TRBJ2-3; 9 bases are a match to TRBD1. The V segment lost 0 bases and the J segment 3 bases; nucleotides outside the gene matches: 1. The CDR3 totals 15 residues. Germline V gene sequence: CDR1 MRHNA, CDR2 SNTAGT. DNA for the CDR3: TGTGCCAGCAGTGACTCGGGGACAGGGACAGATACGCAGTATTTT. The encoded protein is CASSDSGTGTDTQYF.

The chain employs TRBV7-9 and TRBJ1-2, with D perhaps TRBD1 (5 bases). In germline, CDR1 is SEHNR, CDR2 FQNEAQ (reference sequence). Trimming removed 5 bases from V and 4 bases from J, with 14 bases in between. The CDR3 loop spans 14 amino acids. DNA for the CDR3: TGTGCCAGCAGCGCGGACACCTTATTCTATGGCTACACCTTC. As protein: CASSADTLFYGYTF. Together with reference TRBV7-9 and TRBJ1-2, the CDR3 gives the full variable domain: DTGVSQNPRHKITKRGQNVTFRCDPISEHNRLYWYRQTLGQGPEFLTYFQNEAQLEKSRLLSDRFSAERPKGSFSTLEIQRTEQGDSAMYLCASSADTLFYGYTFGSGTRLTVV.

The chain links TRBV7-9 to TRBJ1-1; D perhaps matches TRBD1 (6 bases). The ends were cut back, 5 bases at V and 5 bases at J, with 9 bases in the middle. The CDR3 spans 12 residues. From germline, CDR1 is SEHNR and CDR2 FQNEAQ (reference sequence). CDR3 in DNA: TGTGCCAGCAGCCTGGGGACAACTGAAGCTTTCTTT. Encoded protein: CASSLGTTEAFF.

CDR3 bases: TGTGCCAGCAGCCCTCTCACCGACAGAACAGCCTCCTACGAGCAGTACTTC. Its translation: CASSPLTDRTASYEQYF. The chain carries TRBV14 and TRBJ2-7, with D tentatively TRBD1 (5 bases). Trimming took off 4 bases at V and 0 bases at J, with 19 bases between the two ends. Germline-derived CDR1 and CDR2 are SGHDN and FVKESK. The CDR3 length is 17 residues.

The genes are TRBV28 and TRBJ2-7; TRBD2 matches at 9 bases. Trimming took 4 bases from V and 2 from J; bases not matched to a gene: 9. This CDR3 comprises 16 residues. Germline loops: CDR1 MDHEN, CDR2 SYDVKM. The CDR3 is CASSSPLERGAYEQYF. DNA for the CDR3: TGTGCCAGCAGTTCGCCTCTCGAGCGGGGGGCCTACGAGCAGTACTTC.

The V call is TRBV24-1, the J call TRBJ2-1, with 14 bases identical to TRBD2. The CDR3 totals 17 residues. Germline V gene lookup returns CDR1 KGHDR and CDR2 SFDVKD. Losses at the gene ends were 4 bases for V and 7 bases for J; bases not matched to a gene: 8. The CDR3 loop reads CATSDLPGTSGSNEQFF. CDR3 nucleotide sequence: TGTGCCACCAGTGACCTGCCCGGGACTAGCGGGAGTAATGAGCAGTTCTTC.

A single count supports this clone. The chain joins TRBV11-2 to TRBJ1-6, with TRBD1 as a possible D gene (6 bases). This CDR3 region has 18 residues. V gave up 3 bases and J gave up 5 bases, with 20 bases separating them. The V gene's germline CDR1 is SGHAT and CDR2 FQNNGV. The CDR3: CASSFGQRGFVNNSPLHF. Written as DNA, the CDR3 is TGTGCCAGCAGCTTCGGACAGAGGGGATTTGTTAATAATTCACCCCTCCACTTT.

The chain couples TRBV29-1 to TRBJ1-1; tentatively, D is TRBD1 (5 bases). CDR3 length: 13 amino acids. Germline values: CDR1 SQVTM, CDR2 ANQGSEA. V was cut by 7 bases and J by 4 bases, with 16 bases left in between. The CDR3 sequence is CSANKGVGTEAFF. The DNA of the CDR3 is TGCAGCGCAAATAAAGGGGTTGGCACTGAAGCTTTCTTT. The full variable domain, with the rest looked up from reference TRBV29-1 and TRBJ1-1, is SAVISQKPSRDICQRGTSLTIQCQVDSQVTMMFWYRQQPGQSLTLIATANQGSEATYESGFVIDKFPISRPNLTFSTLTVSNMSPEDSSIYLCSANKGVGTEAFFGQGTRLTVV.

Notes on this clone: The sample holds other DNA sequences that translate to the same CDR3. The J gene is TRBJ2-3, the V gene TRBV12-3 or TRBV12-4; 7 nucleotides agree with TRBD2. CDR3 length equals 12 residues. The V gene end was trimmed by 6 bases and the J gene end by 6 bases; junction bases not matched to a gene: 3. CDR3 in amino acids: CASSLRGDTQYF. The CDR3, as DNA: TGTGCCAGCAGCCTGCGGGGGGATACGCAGTATTTT.

Only one count was recorded for this clone. The rearrangement links TRBV6-6 to TRBJ1-4, with TRBD1 matching 7 bases. Germline lookup yields CDR1 MNHNY and CDR2 SVGAGI (reference sequence). The junction had 1 base not matched to a gene; V was cut back by 0 bases and J by 0 bases. This CDR3 region has 16 residues. The CDR3 sequence is CASSYSQGATNEKLFF. CDR3 nucleotides: TGTGCCAGCAGTTACTCTCAGGGGGCAACTAATGAAAAACTGTTTTTT.

The chain carries TRBV21-1 and TRBJ1-4; the table's D call, TRBD1, has no DNA check behind it. TRBV21-1 is given as a pseudogene. This CDR3 has 18 amino acids. The CDR3 region has the DNA TGTGCCAGCAGCAAAGGGTCGGGACAGGGCGTATATAATGAAAAACTGTTTTTT. This encodes CASSKGSGQGVYNEKLFF.

The chain is built from TRBV7-8 and TRBJ1-5; D not resolved. Trimming left V 0 bases short and J 4 bases short, with 7 bases between. CDR1 is SGHVS and CDR2 is FQNEAQ in the germline V gene. This CDR3 spans 14 amino acids. The CDR3 is CASSLARANQPQHF. CDR3 bases: TGTGCCAGCAGCTTAGCTAGAGCGAATCAGCCCCAGCATTTT.

This clone was observed a handful of times. J is TRBJ1-2 and V is TRBV5-6, with a possible D match to TRBD1 (5 bases). This CDR3 has 15 amino acids. Between the trimmed V and J ends, which lost 2 bases and 3 bases, there was a span of 14 bases. CDR1 is SGHDT and CDR2 is YYEEEE in the germline V gene. CDR3 in DNA: TGTGCCAGCAGCTTCGGTGGACACCCCGACTATGGCTACACCTTC. Its translation: CASSFGGHPDYGYTF.

The chain joins TRBV2 to TRBJ1-3; D possibly corresponds to TRBD1 (5 bases). The V end lost 4 bases, the J end lost 4 bases, and 14 bases lay between the germline ends. This CDR3 contains 15 residues. The germline V gene has CDR1 SNHLY and CDR2 FYNNEI. Here the CDR3 reads CASSAQLGVGNTIYF. CDR3 nucleotides: TGTGCCAGCAGTGCCCAATTAGGGGTCGGAAACACCATATATTTT.